This TCR beta chain was retrieved from a study of T cells in Graves' hyperthyroidism and ophthalmopathy. This clonotype appeared many times. Antigen specificity is unknown. Notes on the study in general: The blood repertoire included most of the expanded thyroid clonotypes above 0.001.

The TCR beta CDR3 regions underwent amplification using RNA transcripts as the source. TCR CDR3 regions were first amplified by RT-PCR with HTBI primers. One entry per CDR3 protein, called by TCRdb with MiXCR from the multiplex PCR reads. Of about 260,000 distinct CDR3 sequences listed, around 15% are singletons. For the diagnoses, clinical symptoms, serum thyroxine and TRAb, thyroid ultrasound and orbital computed tomography were used. V dropped 5 bases and J dropped 5; count of bases not matched to a gene: 12. Germline V lookup: CDR1 PRHDT, CDR2 FYEKMQ (reference sequence). This CDR3 has 17 residues.

The sequence was obtained from a woman aged 18-30 years with Graves' ophthalmopathy. The chain couples TRBV13 to TRBJ2-5; 12 bases match TRBD2. The sequencing sample was made of blood. For the CDR3, the DNA is TGTGCCAGCAGCCCCATTACTAGCGGGGGGAGCGGGGAGACCCAGTACTTC. Protein sequence: CASSPITSGGSGETQYF.